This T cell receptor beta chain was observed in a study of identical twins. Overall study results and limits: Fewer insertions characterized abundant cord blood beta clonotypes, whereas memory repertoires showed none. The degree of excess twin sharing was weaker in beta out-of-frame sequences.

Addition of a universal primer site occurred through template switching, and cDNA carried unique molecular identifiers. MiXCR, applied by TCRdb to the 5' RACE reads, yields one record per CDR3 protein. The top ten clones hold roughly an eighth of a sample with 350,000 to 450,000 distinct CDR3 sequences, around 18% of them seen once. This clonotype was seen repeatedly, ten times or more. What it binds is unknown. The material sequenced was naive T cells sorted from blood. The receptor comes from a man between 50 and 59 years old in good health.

The chain's CDR3 is CSARLGTGELFF. CDR3 coding DNA: TGCAGTGCTAGATTGGGCACCGGGGAGCTGTTTTTT. J is TRBJ2-2 and V is TRBV20-1, with unresolved D. The V gene lost 2 bases and the J gene lost 4 bases, with 5 bases spanning the gap. The germline gives CDR1 DFQATT, CDR2 SNEGSKA (reference sequence). The length of the CDR3 is 12 residues.